A selection of T cell receptor beta chains follows, all from one sample in a study of CD8 T cells in Susac syndrome. TCRdb fed the immunoSEQ multiplex PCR reads into MiXCR, producing one record per CDR3 protein. The sample shows approximately 90,000 distinct CDR3 sequences, over 80% of them seen only once. Input material: CD8+ T cells from PBMCs. The receptors derive from a human donor in good health. Both conserved end residues are part of each CDR3. The order of the fields is J gene, V gene, CDR3 protein.

J: TRBJ1-2
V: TRBV6-6
CDR3: CASSYPGGYGYTF

J: TRBJ2-1
V: TRBV6-5
CDR3: CASKKNNEQFF

J: TRBJ2-1
V: TRBV6-4
CDR3: CASSDQSGGYNEQFF

J: TRBJ2-3
V: TRBV12-3/TRBV12-4
CDR3: CASEVAAGTDTQYF

J: TRBJ1-6
V: TRBV5-4
CDR3: CASSSGQPNSPLHF

J: TRBJ2-3
V: TRBV12-3/TRBV12-4
CDR3: CASSVRDRDTDTQYF

J: TRBJ1-2
V: TRBV27
CDR3: CASRPTGSLYGYTF

J: TRBJ2-7
V: TRBV19
CDR3: CASSPQGSSYEQYF

J: TRBJ2-7
V: TRBV7-2
CDR3: CASSLGGDQQYF

J: TRBJ2-3
V: TRBV7-3
CDR3: CASSLGGSGPSTDTQYF

J: TRBJ1-3
V: TRBV7-9
CDR3: CASSLAGSGNTIYF

J: TRBJ1-6
V: TRBV14
CDR3: CASSADSNNSPLHF

J: TRBJ1-1
V: TRBV29-1
CDR3: CSVLDPGGNTEAFF

J: TRBJ1-2
V: TRBV12-3/TRBV12-4
CDR3: CASSFSGGYGYTF

J: TRBJ2-2
V: TRBV19
CDR3: CASIGIRGELFF

J: TRBJ2-4
V: TRBV7-9
CDR3: CASSSAEGVAKNIQYF

J: TRBJ2-7
V: TRBV6-5
CDR3: CASSYSVLTLDYEQYF

J: TRBJ1-3
V: TRBV23-1
CDR3: CASSHSPSDRCRYSGNTIYF

J: TRBJ1-2
V: TRBV12-3/TRBV12-4
CDR3: CASSLSSGYTF

J: TRBJ1-2
V: TRBV19
CDR3: CASIGRPGTGQAYTF

J: TRBJ2-1
V: TRBV25-1
CDR3: CASSEDSRYNEQFF

J: TRBJ1-1
V: TRBV7-8
CDR3: CASSLVRGSPNTEAFF

J: TRBJ1-5
V: TRBV12-3/TRBV12-4
CDR3: CASSSGRSSQPQHF

J: TRBJ2-7
V: TRBV7-9
CDR3: CASSLRPGSGEQYF

J: TRBJ1-3
V: TRBV13
CDR3: CASSREDSDSGNTIYF

J: TRBJ2-7
V: TRBV4-1
CDR3: CASSQEWTGGYEQYF

J: TRBJ2-5
V: TRBV15
CDR3: CATSRTSGGAETQYF

J: TRBJ1-5
V: TRBV5-1
CDR3: CASSFRQGGQPQHF

J: TRBJ1-1
V: TRBV27
CDR3: CASSSQGLNTEAFF

J: TRBJ1-5
V: TRBV6-5
CDR3: CASSPPGTSNQPQHF

J: TRBJ2-2
V: TRBV6-5
CDR3: CASSYSSGPGELFF

J: TRBJ2-1
V: TRBV5-1
CDR3: CASSLGWAGDPHYNEQFF

J: TRBJ2-7
V: TRBV13
CDR3: CATRGGASYEQYF

J: TRBJ2-1
V: TRBV20-1
CDR3: CSASPEGMSYNEQFF

J: TRBJ2-5
V: TRBV3-1
CDR3: CASSLQRPGPVEETQYF